These T cell receptor beta chains were read from a single sample in a study of regulatory T cells in long-lasting Graves disease. TCRdb itself ran the multiplex PCR reads through MiXCR, one entry per CDR3 protein. Among around 450,000 distinct CDR3 sequences listed, around 15% were seen once. A further study also used this sample, focusing on T cells in Graves' hyperthyroidism and ophthalmopathy.

This material consisted of peripheral blood mononuclear cells (PBMCs), taken at new diagnosis, from a patient treated with antithyroid drugs. These TCRs come from a man in his forties with Graves disease. CDR3s include the opening cysteine and the closing phenylalanine or tryptophan. The D gene is left open where the match is weak. The size entry is marked missing in some rows and otherwise reads once, few, many or a size class.

>TRBJ2-7|TRBV9|many|TRBD2
CASTRGAGGSYEQYF
TGTGCCAGCACCCGAGGAGCGGGAGGCTCCTACGAGCAGTACTTC
>TRBJ2-1|TRBV19|NA|TRBD2
CASSRQGLAGLNEQFF
TGTGCCAGTAGTCGCCAGGGACTAGCGGGTCTCAATGAGCAGTTCTTC
>TRBJ2-3|TRBV15|many|NA
CATSRDRLGGDTQYF
TGTGCCACCAGCAGAGATAGACTAGGAGGAGATACGCAGTATTTT
>TRBJ1-3|TRBV10-3|few|NA
CAIRRTVSSGNTIYF
TGTGCCATCAGGCGAACAGTGAGCTCTGGAAACACCATATATTTT
>TRBJ2-1|TRBV27|NA|NA
CASSLSSTAYNEQFF
TGTGCCAGCAGTTTATCGTCGACAGCTTACAATGAGCAGTTCTTC
>TRBJ1-4|TRBV29-1|few|TRBD1
CSAATGGEKLFF
TGCAGCGCCGCGACAGGGGGCGAAAAACTGTTTTTT
>TRBJ2-5|TRBV27|few|NA
CASSLFQYPTWTQYF
TGTGCCAGCAGTTTATTCCAATACCCTACCTGGACCCAGTACTTC
>TRBJ1-6|TRBV3-1|NA|NA
CASSHLRNSPLHF
TGTGCCAGCAGCCATTTAAGGAATTCACCCCTCCACTTT
>TRBJ2-7|TRBV5-1|NA|TRBD2
CASSLGTSYYEQYF
TGCGCCAGCAGCTTGGGGACTAGTTACTACGAGCAGTACTTC
>TRBJ2-1|TRBV7-9|many|TRBD2
CASSLDFAGGLYNEQFF
TGTGCCAGCAGCTTAGATTTCGCGGGAGGCCTTTACAATGAGCAGTTCTTC
>TRBJ2-3|TRBV12-3/TRBV12-4|NA|NA
CASSLEVGGTDTQYF
TGTGCCAGCAGTTTAGAGGTAGGGGGCACAGATACGCAGTATTTT
>TRBJ2-2|TRBV11-1|many|TRBD1
CASSPGTGVGTGELFF
TGTGCCAGCAGCCCCGGGACAGGGGTGGGCACCGGGGAGCTGTTTTTT
>TRBJ2-7|TRBV19|NA|NA
CASSIFGTPYEQYF
TGTGCCAGTAGTATATTTGGGACTCCCTACGAGCAGTACTTC
>TRBJ1-1|TRBV2|many|NA
CASTYRVDTEAFF
TGTGCCAGCACCTACAGGGTCGACACTGAAGCTTTCTTT
>TRBJ2-4|TRBV3-1|many|NA
CASSPAGLLAKNIQYF
TGTGCCAGCAGCCCCGCGGGCCTACTAGCCAAAAACATTCAGTACTTC
>TRBJ2-1|TRBV12-3/TRBV12-4|NA|TRBD2
CASTNPGLAGLEQFF
TGTGCCAGCACTAATCCGGGACTAGCGGGACTTGAGCAGTTCTTC
>TRBJ2-6|TRBV3-1|many|NA
CASSQDRRSSGANVLTF
TGTGCCAGCAGCCAAGACAGAAGAAGCTCTGGGGCCAACGTCCTGACTTTC
>TRBJ2-2|TRBV10-2|few|TRBD2
CASTLTSGTTGELFF
TGCGCCAGCACCCTGACTAGCGGGACCACCGGGGAGCTGTTTTTT
>TRBJ1-1|TRBV20-1|many|NA
CSAARAGHRNTEAFF
TGCAGTGCTGCCCGGGCGGGACACCGGAACACTGAAGCTTTCTTT
>TRBJ1-5|TRBV3-1|many|NA
CASSQTRDQPQHF
TGTGCCAGCAGCCAAACCCGGGACCAGCCCCAGCATTTT
>TRBJ2-7|TRBV20-1|many|TRBD2
CSARGPNSGRNYEQYF
TGCAGTGCTAGAGGCCCTAATAGCGGGAGGAATTACGAGCAGTACTTC
>TRBJ1-2|TRBV3-1|many|NA
CASSQGGYGYTF
TGTGCCAGCAGCCAGGGGGGGTATGGCTACACCTTC
>TRBJ2-5|TRBV29-1|NA|NA
CSVGRNPRETQYF
TGCAGCGTTGGGAGGAACCCCCGGGAGACCCAGTACTTC
>TRBJ2-1|TRBV28|many|NA
CASRSLGTYNEQFF
TGTGCCAGCAGATCACTAGGGACCTACAATGAGCAGTTCTTC
>TRBJ2-7|TRBV7-9|many|NA
CASSLGGRRIYEQYF
TGTGCCAGCAGCTTAGGTGGTCGGAGGATTTACGAGCAGTACTTC
>TRBJ2-7|TRBV30|many|TRBD1
CAWATGGEQYF
TGTGCCTGGGCCACAGGGGGCGAGCAGTACTTC
>TRBJ2-5|TRBV10-3|NA|NA
CAISFSRGEETQYF
TGTGCCATCAGCTTCTCCAGGGGGGAGGAGACCCAGTACTTC
>TRBJ2-7|TRBV3-1|many|TRBD2
CASTPASGLAGVRYEQYF
TGTGCCAGCACCCCAGCGTCGGGACTAGCGGGAGTTCGGTACGAGCAGTACTTC
>TRBJ2-5|TRBV7-9|NA|NA
CASSLVDSQETQYF
TGTGCCAGCAGCCTAGTCGACAGTCAAGAGACCCAGTACTTC
>TRBJ2-3|TRBV29-1|NA|NA
CSVEQLTYTDTQYF
TGCAGCGTTGAACAGCTAACTTACACAGATACGCAGTATTTT
>TRBJ2-2|TRBV12-3/TRBV12-4|once|NA
CASRPTGTGELFF
TGTGCCAGCAGACCTACAGGTACCGGGGAGCTGTTTTTT
>TRBJ2-2|TRBV30|many|NA
CAWSGDLAGELFF
TGTGCCTGGAGTGGGGACTTGGCCGGGGAGCTGTTTTTT
>TRBJ2-3|TRBV28|few|NA
CASSLRGGTQYF
TGTGCCAGCAGCCTAAGGGGGGGTACGCAGTATTTT
>TRBJ1-2|TRBV24-1|NA|TRBD1
CATSDPGGGYGYTF
TGTGCCACCAGTGATCCAGGGGGCGGCTATGGCTACACCTTC
>TRBJ2-7|TRBV10-3|NA|NA
CAISEGPSYEQYF
TGTGCCATCAGTGAAGGGCCCTCCTACGAGCAGTACTTC
>TRBJ1-2|TRBV11-2|many|NA
CASSLDAGEKSYGYTF
TGTGCCAGCAGCTTAGATGCGGGAGAGAAAAGCTATGGCTACACCTTC
>TRBJ1-5|TRBV5-6|few|TRBD1
CASSLWGQVDQPQHF
TGTGCCAGCAGCTTATGGGGACAGGTTGACCAGCCCCAGCATTTT
>TRBJ2-6|TRBV6-1|NA|TRBD1
CASSAGQGSSGANVLTF
TGTGCCAGCAGTGCCGGACAGGGCTCCTCTGGGGCCAACGTCCTGACTTTC
>TRBJ1-3|TRBV3-1|few|NA
CASSQAGNTIYF
TGTGCCAGCAGCCAAGCAGGAAACACCATATATTTT
>TRBJ2-3|TRBV20-1|NA|NA
CSAREEWDTQYF
TGCAGTGCTAGAGAAGAGTGGGATACGCAGTATTTT
>TRBJ2-3|TRBV6-1|many|NA
CATSRDTQYF
TGTGCCACCTCAAGAGATACGCAGTATTTT
>TRBJ2-1|TRBV6-1|many|TRBD1
CASRQGAEQFF
TGTGCCAGCAGACAGGGGGCTGAGCAGTTCTTC
>TRBJ2-5|TRBV3-1|many|TRBD2
CASSQGITAGTETQYF
TGTGCCAGCAGCCAAGGTATAACAGCGGGAACAGAGACCCAGTACTTC
>TRBJ2-5|TRBV30|many|TRBD2
CAWSPSGRALETQYF
TGTGCCTGGAGCCCTAGCGGGAGGGCCTTAGAGACCCAGTACTTC
>TRBJ1-1|TRBV9|NA|NA
CASSVGGGLNTEAFF
TGTGCCAGCAGCGTAGGTGGGGGCTTAAACACTGAAGCTTTCTTT
>TRBJ2-3|TRBV2|NA|TRBD2
CASRELAGVGGDTQYF
TGTGCCAGCAGAGAGCTAGCGGGAGTCGGGGGAGATACGCAGTATTTT
>TRBJ1-1|TRBV20-1|many|TRBD1
CSARQGAVTEAFF
TGCAGTGCTAGGCAGGGGGCGGTAACTGAAGCTTTCTTT
>TRBJ2-7|TRBV19|few|NA
CASSIGSRFYEQYF
TGTGCCAGTAGTATCGGCAGCCGTTTCTACGAGCAGTACTTC
>TRBJ2-1|TRBV24-1|many|NA
CATSDPLTAGGDEQFF
TGTGCCACCAGTGATCCCTTGACTGCCGGAGGCGATGAGCAGTTCTTC
>TRBJ2-3|TRBV6-2/TRBV6-3|NA|TRBD1
CASSDGTGWPDTQYF
TGTGCCAGCAGTGATGGGACAGGGTGGCCAGATACGCAGTATTTT
>TRBJ2-1|TRBV6-1|NA|TRBD2
CASSLPGSGRKNEQFF
TGTGCCAGCAGCCTTCCGGGGAGCGGGAGGAAGAATGAGCAGTTCTTC
>TRBJ1-1|TRBV12-3/TRBV12-4|few|TRBD1
CASRLQGAVNTEAFF
TGTGCCAGCAGGTTACAGGGGGCGGTGAACACTGAAGCTTTCTTT
>TRBJ2-7|TRBV2|many|TRBD2
CASTRRRTSGIDEQYF
TGTGCCAGCACCCGGAGACGGACTAGCGGGATTGACGAGCAGTACTTC
>TRBJ2-3|TRBV2|many|NA
CASSDRGFGTDTQYF
TGTGCCAGCAGTGATCGGGGTTTCGGCACAGATACGCAGTATTTT
>TRBJ2-7|TRBV6-1|many|TRBD1
CASRKVDRTYEQYF
TGTGCCAGCAGAAAAGTGGACAGGACCTACGAGCAGTACTTC